The TCR beta chain described here comes from a study of blood T cell repertoires in COVID-19 (dated by TCRdb to the early 2020s). With regard to the full study: Samples from collaborators originated in the United States, Italy and Spain and spanned both the acute and convalescent phases of COVID-19. The prospective study material was composed of cDNA or gDNA derived from T cells, B-cell-depleted T cells, or PBMCs. Deeply sampled blood TCRbeta repertoires from subjects exposed to, actively infected with, or recovered from COVID-19 were included in the dataset. The repertoires were released in a freely available public database meant as a resource for research on the immune response to SARS-CoV-2. The samples were drawn from the first 160 participants of the ongoing ImmuneRACE study and from about 1,200 subjects provided by 6 global collaborators. Nearly every sample came with metadata listing a de-identified subject ID, COVID-19 status, age in years and sex. Where HLA class I and class II types were available, the types were taken from metadata supplied by the sample provider, not from assay-based typing. On the study overall, not on this receptor specifically: The amount of clinical and demographic metadata varied by source and participant and was provided uncurated.

Note on this clone: It has no known antigen specificity. Per-nucleotide qualities are absent, and no much larger clonotype sits a single base away.

V loses 6 bases of germline sequence and J loses 5 bases, and the interval between the two ends is 11 bases. The CDR1 and CDR2 encoded by the germline V gene are SQVTM and ANQGSEA. From its cysteine to its phenylalanine, the CDR3 spans 12 amino acids. The read is trimmed to its CDR3 DNA, 36 bases read in frame from base 1. One collaborating source in Seattle enrolled patients during active infection and followed them longitudinally through the course of disease. Whole blood was collected in K2EDTA tubes by collaborating institutions according to the institutions' own protocols. For TCRbeta analysis, collaborators shipped samples as frozen whole blood, isolated PBMCs, or DNA extracted from either of those sample types. TCRbeta CDR3 regions were amplified from genomic DNA by means of the immunoSEQ Assay, a bias-controlled multiplex PCR. In the paper's pipeline: The number of nucleated cells in each sample was estimated by amplification of reference gene primers within the assay. Sequence reads were collapsed and filtered to measure the absolute abundance of every unique TCRbeta CDR3 rearrangement. For each sample, productive Simpson clonality was calculated as the square root of Simpson's diversity index across productive rearrangements. In its TCRdb copy, this immuneACCESS table keeps in-frame sequences only and misses some clones. Where compared with another copy, unresolved V genes explain less than half of these, and the others have no known cause. V and J calls and clone size follow that table, whereas D and trimming were derived from the DNA. Present in this sample are about 150,000 clones, around 85% of which were seen just once. Approximately 8% of the sample is held by the ten biggest clonotypes.

The chain couples TRBV29-1 to TRBJ1-5; the best D guess is TRBD1, with 6 bases matching. This clonotype was obtained from a woman in her sixties or seventies with COVID-19, enrolled during active disease. Material: peripheral blood. The CDR3 reads as follows: CSVGGAYQPQHF. The nucleotides are TGCAGCGTCGGGGGGGCGTATCAGCCCCAGCATTTT.